A single sample is the source of the 8 T cell receptor beta chains below, sequenced in a study of regulatory T cells in long-lasting Graves disease. Time point given: persistent/refractory GD, antithyroid drugs over 5 years with positive TRAb. Isolated PBMC RNA provided the starting material for the TCR library. To make TCR beta libraries, researchers used iRepertoire HTBI primers and Arm-PCR of CDR3 regions. TCRdb re-derived calls from the multiplex PCR reads in MiXCR, one entry per CDR3 protein. The data hold 650,000 to 700,000 distinct CDR3 sequences, with 25% to 35% observed a single time. Material: peripheral blood mononuclear cells (PBMCs), obtained when the disease was refractory, from a patient treated with antithyroid drugs. These receptors came from a female donor with Graves disease.

This clonotype was recorded a few times. The chain uses TRBV6-5 and TRBJ2-2, with D unresolved. Germline lookup yields CDR1 MNHEY and CDR2 SVGAGI. CDR3 length: 19 amino acids. The germline V and J ends were trimmed by 2 bases and 4 bases, with 23 bases remaining between them. CDR3 protein: CASSYTLKLGFMGTGELFF. CDR3 in DNA: TGTGCCAGCAGTTACACCCTTAAGTTGGGTTTTATGGGCACCGGGGAGCTGTTTTTT.

This clonotype came up a few times. This chain uses TRBV15 with TRBJ2-5; TRBD1 or TRBD2 may be the D gene (7 bases each). The V end was cut by 1 base, the J end by 7 bases, with 25 bases between. This CDR3 is built from 18 residues. Germline CDR1 LNHNV, CDR2 YYDKDF (reference sequence). In DNA form, the CDR3 reads TGTGCCACCAGCAGAGTAGGGAGGGGGCGCAGGTCCGAGGGGACCCAGTACTTC. Residues: CATSRVGRGRRSEGTQYF.

The chain combines TRBV19 with TRBJ1-1; a possible D gene is TRBD1 (6 bases). The CDR3 runs 13 residues. V lost 3 bases and J 3 bases, leaving 8 bases between the germline ends. CDR1 and CDR2 from the germline V gene are LNHDA and SQIVND (reference sequence). CDR3 DNA sequence: TGTGCCAGTAGTATCAACAGGGACACTGAAGCTTTCTTT. This gives the protein CASSINRDTEAFF. Filled out from reference TRBV19 and TRBJ1-1, the complete variable domain reads DGGITQSPKYLFRKEGQNVTLSCEQNLNHDAMYWYRQDPGQGLRLIYYSQIVNDFQKGDIAEGYSVSREKKESFPLTVTSAQKNPTAFYLCASSINRDTEAFFGQGTRLTVV.

The rearrangement uses TRBV5-1 and TRBJ1-2; 10 bases are a match to TRBD1. This CDR3 spans 15 amino acids. Germline assignment: CDR1 SGHRS and CDR2 YFSETQ. Trimming took 4 bases from V and 4 from J; bases not matched to a gene: 7. CDR3 bases: TGCGCCAGCAGCCGGGGGGACAGGGGTACCTATGGCTACACCTTC. Its protein is CASSRGDRGTYGYTF.

This clonotype occurred a few times. Mismatch with germline at one junction end may stem from a read error. The chain combines TRBV6-1 with TRBJ2-7; 8 bases line up with TRBD1. The CDR3 is 16 residues long. Germline lookup yields CDR1 MNHNS and CDR2 SASEGT. The CDR3 DNA sequence: TGTGCCAGCAGTGATCGGGGGCCAGGGGGCTCCCACGAGCAGTACTTC. Its protein is CASSDRGPGGSHEQYF.

This chain joins TRBV20-1 and TRBJ2-2; D perhaps matches TRBD2 (6 bases). V lost 3 bases to trimming and J lost 8 bases, with 10 bases between them. This CDR3 has 12 amino acids. CDR1 is DFQATT and CDR2 is SNEGSKA in the germline V gene (reference sequence). The CDR3, as DNA: TGCAGTGCTAGCGGGAGAGCTGGGGAGCTGTTTTTT. Translation: CSASGRAGELFF.

This clonotype occurred many times. The V and J genes are TRBV4-2 and TRBJ2-5; TRBD2 matches at 14 bases. V was pared by 0 bases and J by 5 bases, with 5 bases of the junction left unmatched. The CDR3 has 17 residues. The germline gives CDR1 LGHNA, CDR2 YNFKEQ. The CDR3 loop reads CASSQDWGTSGSETQYF. Written as DNA, the CDR3 is TGTGCCAGCAGCCAAGATTGGGGGACTAGCGGGAGCGAGACCCAGTACTTC.

The chain carries TRBV11-2 and TRBJ2-2; TRBD1 agrees at 7 bases. Germline CDR1 and CDR2: SGHAT and FQNNGV. Trimming took 6 bases from V and 4 from J; bases not matched to a gene: 14. The CDR3 contains 17 residues. As DNA, the CDR3 is TGTGCCAGCAGACAGGAAACCAGGACAGGACCCACCGGGGAGCTGTTTTTT. Encoded protein: CASRQETRTGPTGELFF.